Listed below are T cell receptor beta chains from one sample, sequenced in a study of blood T cell repertoires in COVID-19. Sequenced by immunoSEQ multiplex PCR; TCRdb stores in-frame clones only, minus some. The data show around 210,000 clones, with 88% seen just once and over 15% held by the top ten. Material for sequencing was peripheral blood. All receptors derive from a man aged 45-65 years with COVID-19, enrolled during active disease. CDR3s include the opening cysteine and the closing phenylalanine or tryptophan. The D gene is left open where the match is weak. Rows give clone size only sometimes, using once, few, many, or a class for an expanded clone.

>TRBJ2-2|TRBV2|.|.
CASSGSGTGELFF
TGTGCCAGCAGTGGGTCGGGGACCGGGGAGCTGTTTTTT
>TRBJ2-5|TRBV7-3|.|once
CASSFSAGAETQYF
TGTGCCAGCAGCTTTTCGGCCGGAGCCGAGACCCAGTACTTC
>TRBJ1-5|TRBV12-3/TRBV12-4|.|.
CASTGGRLQPQHF
TGTGCCAGCACCGGGGGGAGACTTCAGCCCCAGCATTTT
>TRBJ1-2|TRBV5-8|.|.
CASSTQGGNYGYTF
TGTGCCAGCAGCACCCAAGGGGGTAACTATGGCTACACCTTC
>TRBJ2-3|TRBV7-2|TRBD2|.
CASSLGGLAETDTQYF
TGTGCCAGCAGCTTAGGTGGACTAGCGGAAACAGATACGCAGTATTTT
>TRBJ1-1|TRBV6-5|TRBD1|.
CASSPLTGGNTEAFF
TGTGCCAGCAGTCCTCTGACAGGGGGCAACACTGAAGCTTTCTTT
>TRBJ2-7|TRBV13|.|once
CASSASRYEQYF
TGTGCCAGCAGCGCTAGCAGATACGAGCAGTACTTC
>TRBJ1-6|TRBV4-3|.|.
CASSQDFASDNSPLHF
TGCGCCAGCAGCCAAGATTTTGCCTCGGATAATTCACCCCTCCACTTT
>TRBJ2-5|TRBV4-2|TRBD2|.
CASSQDIAGDGETQYF
TGTGCCAGCAGCCAAGATATAGCGGGGGATGGAGAGACCCAGTACTTC
>TRBJ2-7|TRBV5-1|TRBD1|.
CASSVRDRDYEQYF
TGCGCCAGCAGCGTCCGGGACAGAGACTACGAGCAGTACTTC
>TRBJ2-7|TRBV12-5|TRBD1|once
CASGLRTGTVSYEQYF
TGTGCTAGTGGTTTGCGGACCGGGACAGTCTCCTACGAGCAGTACTTC
>TRBJ2-3|TRBV7-9|.|once
CASSLAAYTQYF
TGTGCCAGCAGCTTAGCGGCATATACGCAGTATTTT
>TRBJ2-7|TRBV5-1|TRBD1|.
CASSLSRDRASYEQYF
TGCGCCAGCAGCTTGTCTCGGGACAGAGCCTCCTACGAGCAGTACTTC
>TRBJ2-7|TRBV7-8|.|.
CASSLGATYEQYF
TGTGCCAGCAGCTTAGGGGCTACCTACGAGCAGTACTTC
>TRBJ2-3|TRBV25-1|.|once
CASSPPGAGTDTQYF
TGTGCCAGCAGTCCCCCTGGAGCGGGCACAGATACGCAGTATTTT
>TRBJ2-1|TRBV5-4|TRBD2|.
CASSLSGRSGNEQFF
TGTGCCAGCAGCTTAAGCGGGAGAAGCGGCAATGAGCAGTTCTTC
>TRBJ1-5|TRBV7-9|TRBD1|.
CASSPNTVGQGRLDQPQHF
TGTGCCAGCAGTCCTAACACGGTGGGACAGGGGAGACTCGACCAGCCCCAGCATTTT
>TRBJ2-1|TRBV27|TRBD1|.
CASSTPGQGGLGQFF
TGTGCCAGCAGTACGCCCGGACAGGGGGGCCTCGGACAGTTCTTC
>TRBJ2-1|TRBV7-9|TRBD2|.
CASSSSGGANNEQFF
TGTGCCAGCAGCTCAAGCGGGGGGGCCAACAATGAGCAGTTCTTC
>TRBJ2-7|TRBV10-2|TRBD1|few
CASRSVDRGPEQYF
TGCGCCAGCAGATCGGTGGACAGGGGGCCCGAGCAGTACTTC
>TRBJ1-6|TRBV28|TRBD1|.
CASSLGQQSSYNSPLHF
TGTGCCAGCAGTTTGGGACAGCAGAGCTCCTATAATTCACCCCTCCACTTT
>TRBJ2-1|TRBV19|TRBD2|.
CASSMFITSASYNEQFF
TGTGCCAGTAGTATGTTCATAACTAGCGCCTCCTACAATGAGCAGTTCTTC
>TRBJ1-2|TRBV3-1/TRBV3-2|.|.
CASTLGGGDYGYTF
TGTGCCAGCACACTAGGGGGGGGCGACTATGGCTACACCTTC
>TRBJ2-3|TRBV21-1|.|.
CASSKEIGGLLTSSTDTQYF
TGTGCCAGCAGCAAAGAAATCGGGGGGCTCCTGACTTCTAGCACAGATACGCAGTATTTT
>TRBJ1-3|TRBV15|.|.
CATSRGHRTSGNTIYF
TGTGCCACCAGCAGGGGACACAGGACGTCTGGAAACACCATATATTTT
>TRBJ2-3|TRBV7-2|TRBD2|once
CASSARTSATDTQYF
TGTGCCAGCAGCGCCCGGACTAGCGCGACAGATACGCAGTATTTT
>TRBJ2-7|TRBV5-6|TRBD2|.
CASSFRRAGGPYEQYF
TGTGCCAGCAGCTTCCGCCGAGCGGGGGGCCCCTACGAGCAGTACTTC
>TRBJ2-2|TRBV30|TRBD1|.
CAWSENRDRDTGELFF
TGTGCCTGGAGCGAAAACCGGGACAGGGACACCGGGGAGCTGTTTTTT
>TRBJ1-2|TRBV5-6|.|once
CASSLPGANYGYTF
TGTGCCAGCAGCCTCCCGGGTGCTAACTATGGCTACACCTTC
>TRBJ2-2|TRBV5-1|TRBD2|.
CASSFGLAGRPNTGELFF
TGCGCCAGCAGCTTCGGACTAGCGGGGCGACCAAACACCGGGGAGCTGTTTTTT
>TRBJ2-1|TRBV21-1|.|.
CASRGPFGTSGSQDEQFF
TGTGCCAGCAGGGGTCCTTTCGGAACTAGCGGGAGTCAGGATGAGCAGTTCTTC
>TRBJ1-1|TRBV2|.|once
CASSELSRFRLSNTEAFF
TGTGCCAGCAGTGAACTCTCCAGGTTTCGTTTGTCTAACACTGAAGCTTTCTTT
>TRBJ1-2|TRBV19|TRBD1|.
CASSMDRGSSGYTF
TGTGCCAGTAGTATGGACAGGGGGAGTAGTGGCTACACCTTC
>TRBJ1-4|TRBV15|TRBD1|many
CATSFGTGEEKLFF
TGTGCCACCAGTTTTGGGACAGGAGAAGAAAAACTGTTTTTT
>TRBJ1-1|TRBV6-5|.|.
CASRIGGRMNTEAFF
TGTGCCAGCAGGATCGGGGGGAGGATGAACACTGAAGCTTTCTTT
>TRBJ2-7|TRBV21-1|.|.
CASSKCLGLAGSSYEQYF
TGTGCCAGCAGCAAATGCTTGGGACTAGCGGGGAGCTCCTACGAGCAGTACTTC
>TRBJ1-2|TRBV18|TRBD1|.
CASSDRDRDDYGYTF
TGTGCCAGCTCAGACCGGGACAGGGATGACTATGGCTACACCTTC
>TRBJ1-5|TRBV11-2|TRBD1|.
CASSRTGNNQPQHF
TGTGCCAGCAGCCGGACAGGGAACAATCAGCCCCAGCATTTT
>TRBJ1-2|TRBV10-3|.|.
CAISGQSNYGYTF
TGTGCCATCAGCGGACAGTCTAATTATGGCTACACCTTC
>TRBJ2-6|TRBV6-5|.|.
CASSYPDSGANVLTF
TGTGCCAGCAGTTACCCAGACTCTGGGGCCAACGTCCTGACTTTC
>TRBJ2-3|TRBV11-3|.|.
CASSLEAGDTQYF
TGTGCCAGCAGCTTGGAAGCGGGAGATACGCAGTATTTT
>TRBJ2-1|TRBV11-3|TRBD1|.
CASSDPGGGEQFF
TGTGCCAGCAGCGACCCAGGGGGTGGTGAGCAGTTCTTC
>TRBJ1-1|TRBV6-5|.|.
CASSFSGGYEGTEAFF
TGTGCCAGCAGTTTCTCTGGGGGCTACGAGGGCACTGAAGCTTTCTTT
>TRBJ1-2|TRBV27|TRBD1|.
CASSPLSTGANYGYTF
TGTGCCAGCAGCCCCCTCTCGACAGGGGCCAACTATGGCTACACCTTC
>TRBJ1-5|TRBV5-8|.|.
CASSRGAGGGRPQHF
TGTGCCAGCAGCCGGGGGGCAGGAGGGGGGCGGCCCCAGCATTTT
>TRBJ1-5|TRBV19|TRBD1|once
CASSTTGSVANQPQHF
TGTGCCAGTAGTACGACAGGGAGTGTGGCAAATCAGCCCCAGCATTTT
>TRBJ2-5|TRBV6-6|TRBD1|.
CASSTGGVGETQYF
TGTGCCAGCAGTACAGGGGGCGTCGGGGAGACCCAGTACTTC
>TRBJ2-5|TRBV5-1|TRBD1|.
CASSGQPSQETQYF
TGCGCCAGTTCGGGACAGCCAAGCCAAGAGACCCAGTACTTC
>TRBJ1-4|TRBV30|TRBD1|.
CALDRGAGEKLFF
TGTGCCCTCGACAGGGGGGCGGGAGAAAAACTGTTTTTT
>TRBJ2-2|TRBV10-3|.|.
CAIRAGTPTGELFF
TGTGCCATCAGGGCCGGGACACCCACCGGGGAGCTGTTTTTT
>TRBJ1-2|TRBV18|TRBD1|.
CASSPLSPIPGQGYYGYTF
TGTGCCAGCTCACCACTCAGCCCTATTCCGGGACAGGGATATTATGGCTACACCTTC
>TRBJ2-7|TRBV2|.|.
CASSERDYPTYEQYF
TGTGCCAGCAGTGAAAGAGACTACCCGACCTACGAGCAGTACTTC
>TRBJ1-5|TRBV27|.|.
CASSRATNQPQHF
TGTGCCAGCAGCCGCGCAACCAATCAGCCCCAGCATTTT
>TRBJ2-7|TRBV13|TRBD2|.
CASSLRSGRPGFQYF
TGTGCCAGCAGCCTACGTAGCGGGAGGCCCGGATTTCAGTACTTC
>TRBJ1-1|TRBV30|.|.
CAWEGQGIEAFF
TGTGCCTGGGAGGGACAAGGCATTGAAGCTTTCTTT
>TRBJ2-1|TRBV11-2|TRBD2|.
CASSQGLAGVGASEQFF
TGTGCCAGCAGCCAGGGACTAGCGGGAGTAGGGGCCAGTGAGCAGTTCTTC
>TRBJ1-5|TRBV7-5|.|.
CVRSVRTGTGGGDSNQPQHF
TGTGTCAGAAGCGTAAGAACCGGGACAGGGGGCGGTGATAGCAATCAGCCCCAGCATTTT
>TRBJ1-4|TRBV30|.|.
CAWTPLQGTNEKLFF
TGTGCCTGGACCCCCCTCCAGGGGACTAATGAAAAACTGTTTTTT